The 30 T cell receptor beta chains below come from one sample, sequenced in a study of blood T cell repertoires in COVID-19. Libraries were prepared by immunoSEQ multiplex PCR; TCRdb keeps only in-frame clonotypes and omits some of them. This repertoire shows some 200,000 clones, roughly 83% found once; its top ten account for approximately 1.2%. What was sequenced was PBMCs or T cells enriched from blood (not recorded which). These receptors were obtained from a woman in her forties with acute COVID-19.

The chain uses TRBV19 and TRBJ1-1, with D possibly matching TRBD1 (6 bases). Germline assignment: CDR1 LNHDA and CDR2 SQIVND (reference sequence). This CDR3 has 15 amino acids. Trimming took off 7 bases at V and 0 bases at J, with 15 bases between the two ends. CDR3 region: CASKLQGRMNTEAFF. The CDR3 DNA follows: TGTGCCAGTAAACTACAGGGTCGAATGAACACTGAAGCTTTCTTT.

The J gene is TRBJ1-6, the V gene TRBV5-4; no definite D call. The length of the CDR3 is 16 residues. Germline lookup yields CDR1 SGHNT and CDR2 YYREEE (reference sequence). Trimming shortened V by 4 bases and J by 2 bases, and 13 bases separated the two germline ends. CDR3 amino acids: CASSEEISTYNSPLHF. The CDR3 bases are TGTGCCAGCAGCGAAGAGATAAGTACCTATAATTCACCCCTCCACTTT.

A single count supports this clone. V usage is TRBV3-1 (or the pseudogene TRBV3-2) and J usage is TRBJ2-1; 13 bases agree with TRBD2. The CDR3 contains 16 residues. CDR1 and CDR2 (germline): LGHDT, YNNKEL (reference sequence). The trim removed 0 bases at V and 8 bases at J, leaving 4 bases unmatched. The CDR3 sequence is CASSQEWTSGGHEQFF. CDR3 nucleotides: TGTGCCAGCAGCCAAGAATGGACTAGCGGGGGCCATGAGCAGTTCTTC.

The CDR3 is CASSRDDRGFQPQHF. The CDR3 nucleotides are TGTGCCAGCAGCCGAGATGACAGGGGTTTTCAGCCCCAGCATTTT. The chain couples TRBV16 to TRBJ1-5; 8 bases are a match to TRBD1. This CDR3 spans 15 amino acids. Germline V gene lookup returns CDR1 KGHSY and CDR2 FQNENV. The V segment lost 4 bases and the J segment 6 bases; nucleotides outside the gene matches: 8.

The count of this clone is one. J is TRBJ2-1 and V is TRBV7-3, with TRBD2 matching over 10 bases. Germline CDR1 SGHTA, CDR2 FQGTGA. V lost 5 bases to trimming and J lost 9 bases; unmatched junction nucleotides: 16. There are 17 residues in the CDR3. CDR3 sequence (DNA): TGTGCCAGCAGCCTCGGCGTTAGAGCGGGAGGGCAGAGTGAGCAGTTCTTC. Protein product: CASSLGVRAGGQSEQFF.

The chain recombines TRBV2 with TRBJ2-7, with D possibly TRBD2 on 5 matching bases. CDR3 size: 15 residues. CDR1 and CDR2 from the germline V gene are SNHLY and FYNNEI. Trimming left V 0 bases short and J 1 base short, with 10 bases between. The CDR3 spells CASSEAGRGSYEQYF. In DNA, the CDR3 is TGTGCCAGCAGTGAAGCGGGCCGGGGATCCTACGAGCAGTACTTC.

V and J are TRBV28 and TRBJ2-7, with D unclear. CDR1 is MDHEN and CDR2 is SYDVKM in the germline V gene. The CDR3 loop spans 15 amino acids. The germline V and J ends were trimmed by 5 bases and 2 bases, with 16 bases remaining between them. CDR3 in amino acids: CASSHMTRSAYEQYF. The CDR3 nucleotides read TGTGCCAGCAGTCACATGACAAGGTCCGCCTACGAGCAGTACTTC. Drawing the rest from reference TRBV28 and TRBJ2-7, the complete variable domain is DVKVTQSSRYLVKRTGEKVFLECVQDMDHENMFWYRQDPGLGLRLIYFSYDVKMKEKGDIPEGYSVSREKKERFSLILESASTNQTSMYLCASSHMTRSAYEQYFGPGTRLTVT.

The chain links TRBV5-1 to TRBJ2-7; the D is unclear. The CDR3 is 13 residues long. CDR1 and CDR2 from the germline V gene are SGHRS and YFSETQ. V was pared by 9 bases and J by 3 bases, with 16 bases between. The CDR3 region has the DNA TGCGCCACGTCGGAGCGAGTAGGCTACGAGCAGTACTTC. It yields the protein CATSERVGYEQYF. The complete variable domain, with remaining parts taken from reference TRBV5-1 and TRBJ2-7, reads KAGVTQTPRYLIKTRGQQVTLSCSPISGHRSVSWYQQTPGQGLQFLFEYFSETQRNKGNFPGRFSGRQFSNSRSEMNVSTLELGDSALYLCATSERVGYEQYFGPGTRLTVT.

V gene TRBV15 combines with J gene TRBJ2-1; D possibly corresponds to TRBD1 (8 bases). The CDR3 contains 17 residues. CDR1 is LNHNV, CDR2 YYDKDF, per germline (reference sequence). With 5 bases removed from V and 3 bases from J, the gap between germline ends came to 20 bases. CDR3 protein: CATSPLDREGFYNEQFF. Written as DNA, the CDR3 is TGTGCCACCAGCCCCCTGGACAGGGAGGGCTTCTACAATGAGCAGTTCTTC.

The chain links TRBV14 to TRBJ1-2; possibly TRBD1 for D (6 bases). V lost 4 bases, J lost 6 bases, and 12 bases lay in between. There are 13 residues in the CDR3. Germline lookup yields CDR1 SGHDN and CDR2 FVKESK. Here the CDR3 DNA reads TGTGCCAGCAGCCGTGTCAGGGGTGATGGCTACACCTTC. It specifies CASSRVRGDGYTF.

The J gene is TRBJ2-1, the V gene TRBV6-1, with 10 positions matching TRBD2. V lost 1 base to trimming and J lost 5 bases; unmatched junction nucleotides: 8. From germline, CDR1 is MNHNS and CDR2 SASEGT. The CDR3 spans 17 residues. The DNA for the CDR3 is TGTGCCAGCAGTGAAGGAAGCGGGAGGGGAAACCACAATGAGCAGTTCTTC. Its translation is CASSEGSGRGNHNEQFF.

The chain links TRBV7-2 to TRBJ1-1; unclear D gene. Trimming stripped 1 base from V and 0 bases from J, with 6 bases between. Germline V CDR1 and CDR2: SGHTA, FQGNSA. The CDR3 runs 14 residues. CDR3 in amino acids: CASSLVRLNTEAFF. The CDR3 region has the DNA TGTGCCAGCAGCTTAGTGCGGCTGAACACTGAAGCTTTCTTT.

This chain links TRBV7-2 with TRBJ1-2, with D unclear. Trimming took off 3 bases at V and 4 bases at J, with 9 bases between the two ends. The CDR3 has 13 amino acids. CDR1 and CDR2 (germline): SGHTA, FQGNSA. CDR3 bases: TGTGCCAGCAGCTTCGAGGCAGCCTATGGCTACACCTTC. This sequence encodes CASSFEAAYGYTF.

V gene TRBV27 combines with J gene TRBJ2-7, with D maybe TRBD2 (6 bases). The CDR3 runs to 14 residues. CDR1 is MNHEY, CDR2 SMNVEV, per germline (reference sequence). V gave up 8 bases and J gave up 2 bases, with 16 bases separating them. CDR3 DNA: TGTGCCAGCGGGATCGGGGGTCAGACCTACGAGCAGTACTTC. Translated, it gives CASGIGGQTYEQYF.

The chain combines TRBV28 with TRBJ2-7; 9 bases line up with TRBD1. This CDR3 has 19 residues. In germline, CDR1 is MDHEN, CDR2 SYDVKM. V trimming: 5 bases; J trimming: 3 bases; junction bases outside the gene matches: 20. CDR3 DNA sequence: TGTGCCAGCAGTCTACCGGGACAGGGTAGTCTAGGAAAGGACTACGAGCAGTACTTC. This translates into CASSLPGQGSLGKDYEQYF.

The chain uses TRBV11-2 and TRBJ2-2; D ambiguous. Germline CDR1 and CDR2: SGHAT and FQNNGV. The CDR3 is 15 amino acids. Trimming shortened V by 3 bases and J by 1 base, and 9 bases separated the two germline ends. The CDR3 spells CASSFERLNTGELFF. CDR3 nucleotide sequence: TGTGCCAGCAGCTTCGAGCGCCTGAACACCGGGGAGCTGTTTTTT.

This chain joins TRBV6-5 and TRBJ1-5, with 9 bases matching TRBD1. In germline, CDR1 is MNHEY, CDR2 SVGAGI. This CDR3 spans 13 amino acids. J gave up 9 bases and V 7 bases, and 7 bases lay outside the gene matches. CDR3: CASKWETGGPQHF. The CDR3 DNA reads TGTGCCAGCAAGTGGGAGACAGGGGGGCCCCAGCATTTT.

The gene calls are TRBV6-6 and TRBJ1-1; D call uncertain. Deletions cut 5 bases from V and 1 base from J, with 11 bases between. Germline CDR1 MNHNY, CDR2 SVGAGI (reference sequence). This CDR3 contains 14 residues. This CDR3 is CASSGQRGNTEAFF. As DNA, the CDR3 is TGTGCCAGCAGTGGGCAACGGGGGAACACTGAAGCTTTCTTT.

This chain connects TRBV13 to TRBJ2-3; possible D gene TRBD1, 5 bases. Trimming pared 4 bases from V and 0 bases from J, leaving 14 bases between. CDR1 is PRHDT, CDR2 FYEKMQ, per germline (reference sequence). CDR3 length: 16 residues. The CDR3, as DNA: TGTGCCAGCAGCTGGTACGACAGTCCTAGCACAGATACGCAGTATTTT. Encoded protein: CASSWYDSPSTDTQYF.

The rearrangement uses TRBV2 and TRBJ1-1; D is undetermined. Trimming removed 2 bases at V and 4 bases at J, with 23 bases between. The CDR3 consists of 18 residues. Germline V gene data show CDR1 as SNHLY and CDR2 as FYNNEI. The chain's CDR3 is CASSEYMSRRAESTEAFF. The CDR3 nucleotides read TGTGCCAGCAGTGAATATATGTCCCGGAGGGCGGAGAGCACTGAAGCTTTCTTT.

This clone occurred once. The rearrangement links TRBV7-3 to TRBJ2-3; D is unresolved. The CDR3 runs 16 residues. The germline gives CDR1 SGHTA, CDR2 FQGTGA. V lost 2 bases, J lost 0 bases, and 12 bases lay in between. CDR3 in amino acids: CASSLAFGGSTDTQYF. Written as DNA, the CDR3 is TGTGCCAGCAGCTTAGCATTTGGCGGCAGCACAGATACGCAGTATTTT. The entire variable domain, with the rest obtained from reference TRBV7-3 and TRBJ2-3, is as follows: GAGVSQTPSNKVTEKGKYVELRCDPISGHTALYWYRQSLGQGPEFLIYFQGTGAADDSGLPNDRFFAVRPEGSVSTLKIQRTERGDSAVYLCASSLAFGGSTDTQYFGPGTRLTVL.

The chain is built from TRBV12-2 and TRBJ2-6; the table's D call, TRBD2, has no DNA check behind it. TRBV12-2 counts as a pseudogene. This CDR3 contains 15 residues. The CDR3 spells CASRSLLVGANVLTF. In nucleotides, the CDR3 is TGTGCAAGTCGCTCTCTATTAGTTGGGGCCAACGTCCTGACTTTC.

This clone was seen only once. J is TRBJ2-7 and V is TRBV7-9, with D uncertain. Deletions cut 6 bases from V and 0 bases from J, with 9 bases between. Per the germline V gene, CDR1 is SEHNR and CDR2 is FQNEAQ (reference sequence). This CDR3 region has 13 residues. DNA of the CDR3: TGTGCCAGCAGTTCGGAGAGCTCCTACGAGCAGTACTTC. It specifies CASSSESSYEQYF. The full variable domain, completed using reference TRBV7-9 and TRBJ2-7, is DTGVSQNPRHKITKRGQNVTFRCDPISEHNRLYWYRQTLGQGPEFLTYFQNEAQLEKSRLLSDRFSAERPKGSFSTLEIQRTEQGDSAMYLCASSSESSYEQYFGPGTRLTVT.

The V gene is TRBV4-3, the J gene TRBJ1-2; tentative D call: TRBD1 (6 bases). Germline V gene lookup returns CDR1 LGHNA and CDR2 YSLEER. Between the trimmed V and J ends, which lost 0 bases and 4 bases, there was a span of 15 bases. This CDR3 contains 16 residues. The chain's CDR3 is CASSQDRQGYGYGYTF. The CDR3 DNA reads TGCGCCAGCAGCCAAGATCGGCAGGGGTATGGCTATGGCTACACCTTC.

This sequence joins TRBV5-1 and TRBJ2-2; TRBD1 aligns across 8 bases. V trimming: 1 base; J trimming: 4 bases; junction bases outside the gene matches: 6. The CDR3 runs 16 residues. Germline V CDR1 and CDR2: SGHRS, YFSETQ. CDR3 region: CASSLRQGAVTGELFF. DNA for the CDR3: TGCGCCAGCAGCTTGCGGCAGGGGGCGGTCACCGGGGAGCTGTTTTTT.

V gene TRBV10-2 combines with J gene TRBJ2-2; 8 nucleotides align to TRBD2. The CDR3 runs 16 residues. The V and J ends lost 7 bases and 3 bases, in that order; junction bases with no gene match: 10. The germline V gene encodes CDR1 WSHSY and CDR2 SAAADI. The DNA for the CDR3 is TGCGCCAGCAACTTAGACGGAGCGGGGGACACCGGGGAGCTGTTTTTT. Translating it yields CASNLDGAGDTGELFF.

The rearrangement links TRBV30 to TRBJ2-3, with 11 bases identical to TRBD2. After removal of 8 bases from V and 2 bases from J, the junction contained 15 bases not matched to a gene. Germline CDR1 GTSNPN, CDR2 SVGIG (reference sequence). There are 17 residues in the CDR3. This chain's CDR3 is CAGSIAGGPRNTDTQYF. CDR3 DNA: TGTGCCGGTTCTATAGCGGGAGGGCCAAGAAACACAGATACGCAGTATTTT.

The J gene is TRBJ2-1, the V gene TRBV28, with 9 bases matching TRBD2. The CDR3 totals 20 residues. V dropped 4 bases and J dropped 6; count of bases not matched to a gene: 22. Germline values: CDR1 MDHEN, CDR2 SYDVKM. The DNA of the CDR3 is TGTGCCAGCAGTTCGCCCATTTTGCGGGAGGGCCAGGGGGGTTTCAATGAGCAGTTCTTC. Translated, it gives CASSSPILREGQGGFNEQFF.

The CDR3 region is CASSLAGRGPSGEAFF. In DNA form, the CDR3 reads TGCGCCAGCAGCTTGGCCGGCAGGGGTCCTAGTGGTGAAGCTTTCTTT. V is TRBV5-1 and J is TRBJ1-1, with TRBD1 as a possible D gene (6 bases). The germline CDR1 and CDR2 sequences are SGHRS and YFSETQ. The CDR3 consists of 16 residues. Trimming took 0 bases from V and 7 from J, leaving 19 bases between them.

On this clone itself: The same CDR3 also results from other DNA sequences found in this sample. V usage is TRBV27 and J usage is TRBJ1-2; TRBD1 matches at 8 bases. The junction had 4 bases not matched to a gene; V was cut back by 3 bases and J by 7 bases. Germline assignment: CDR1 MNHEY and CDR2 SMNVEV (reference sequence). This CDR3 contains 13 residues. The CDR3 DNA reads TGTGCCAGCAGTTTGCAGGGGGCGGGTGGCTACACCTTC. Protein sequence: CASSLQGAGGYTF.